This passage covers 21 T cell receptor beta chains from one sample sequenced in a study of PD-L1 blockade in urothelial cancer (dated by TCRdb to 2016 to 2017). Preparation of the library involved the immunoSEQ multiplex PCR assay. What TCRdb holds here is the immuneACCESS table cut down to in-frame rearrangements. Part of the clones is not present; checked against another copy, under half of the missing clones reflect an unresolved V gene, and the others are unexplained. The sample table lists about 57,000 clones, 86% of them with a count of one. Less than 3.5% of the sample comes from the top ten. The material was PBMCs, obtained around atezolizumab (anti-PD-L1) treatment. The receptors shown here come from a man in his forties or fifties with urothelial cancer.

Turning to this clone: A read error is likely, as this CDR3 ends without the conserved phenylalanine or tryptophan. This rearrangement joins TRBV2 to TRBJ1-6, with 10 bases aligning to TRBD1. Germline V CDR1 and CDR2: SNHLY, FYNNEI. The ends lost 7 bases at V and 4 bases at J; junction bases unmatched: 10. The CDR3 is 17 amino acids. CDR3 sequence: CASTTTRDRGYNSPLHL. The CDR3 DNA follows: TGTGCCAGCACCACCACCCGGGACAGGGGTTATAATTCACCCCTCCACCTT.

This clone was seen once. This sequence joins TRBV2 and TRBJ2-1; 8 nucleotides match TRBD2. CDR1 is SNHLY, CDR2 FYNNEI, per germline. The CDR3 is made up of 15 amino acids. The trim removed 5 bases at V and 0 bases at J, leaving 3 bases unmatched. In DNA form, the CDR3 reads TGTGCCAGCAGTCGACTAGCGCCCTCCTACAATGAGCAGTTCTTC. Its protein is CASSRLAPSYNEQFF.

This rearrangement joins TRBV7-3 to TRBJ2-3; a possible D gene is TRBD2 (5 bases). The CDR3 is 15 amino acids. Trimming stripped 3 bases from V and 1 base from J, with 11 bases between. CDR1 and CDR2 from the germline V gene are SGHTA and FQGTGA. CDR3 sequence: CASSFGGAGTDTQYF. CDR3 nucleotides: TGTGCCAGCAGCTTCGGAGGTGCGGGCACAGATACGCAGTATTTT.

The genes are TRBV28 and TRBJ2-1; D perhaps matches TRBD2 (5 bases). This CDR3 has 13 residues. Germline values: CDR1 MDHEN, CDR2 SYDVKM. V was clipped by 8 bases and J by 4 bases, with 12 bases between them. The CDR3 loop is CASGERGYNEQFF. In nucleotides, the CDR3 is TGTGCCAGCGGGGAGCGTGGGTACAATGAGCAGTTCTTC.

Comments on this clone: This sample includes further DNA sequences coding for the same CDR3. The rearrangement links TRBV6-1 to TRBJ2-5; tentative D call: TRBD2 (5 bases). Trimming cost V 5 bases and J 4 bases, with 11 bases left between them. The CDR3 extends over 13 amino acids. CDR1 is MNHNS, CDR2 SASEGT, per germline. DNA of the CDR3: TGTGCCAGCAGTAGAGGGCCTCGAGAGACCCAGTACTTC. Its translation is CASSRGPRETQYF.

The sample holds a few counts of this clone. The chain combines TRBV4-1 with TRBJ2-1; tentatively, D is TRBD2 (6 bases). The CDR3 length is 17 residues. The germline V gene has CDR1 MGHRA and CDR2 YSYEKL. The V gene lost 1 base and the J gene lost 5 bases, with 18 bases spanning the gap. This chain's CDR3 is CASSQVNPLTGDNEQFF. CDR3 nucleotide sequence: TGCGCCAGCAGCCAAGTCAACCCCCTAACGGGGGACAATGAGCAGTTCTTC.

The genes are TRBV15 and TRBJ2-2, with 9 bases aligning to TRBD2. Germline V gene lookup returns CDR1 LNHNV and CDR2 YYDKDF (reference sequence). This CDR3 comprises 17 residues. The V and J ends lost 0 bases and 3 bases, in that order; junction bases with no gene match: 5. The CDR3 DNA reads TGTGCCACCAGCAGAGAAGGGCTAGCGGGACACACCGGGGAGCTGTTTTTT. This gives the protein CATSREGLAGHTGELFF.

This chain connects TRBV13 to TRBJ2-5; no reliable D call. V dropped 4 bases and J dropped 1 base, with 13 bases sitting between them. Germline V gene sequence: CDR1 PRHDT, CDR2 FYEKMQ (reference sequence). CDR3 size: 15 residues. This CDR3 is CASSSQLTPQETQYF. The CDR3 DNA reads TGTGCCAGCAGCTCACAACTAACCCCCCAAGAGACCCAGTACTTC.

V is TRBV11-2 and J is TRBJ2-2; 7 nucleotides align to TRBD2. Germline values: CDR1 SGHAT, CDR2 FQNNGV. There are 16 residues in the CDR3. The V and J ends lost 1 base and 5 bases, in that order; junction bases with no gene match: 7. The CDR3 DNA sequence: TGTGCCAGCAGCTTAGTCTCTAGCGGACTAACCGGGGAGCTGTTTTTT. It codes for CASSLVSSGLTGELFF. The full variable domain, in which reference TRBV11-2 and TRBJ2-2 provide the parts outside the CDR3, is EAGVAQSPRYKIIEKRQSVAFWCNPISGHATLYWYQQILGQGPKLLIQFQNNGVVDDSQLPKDRFSAERLKGVDSTLKIQPAKLEDSAVYLCASSLVSSGLTGELFFGEGSRLTVL.

The gene calls are TRBV7-9 and TRBJ2-7; 8 bases are a match to TRBD1. With 5 bases clipped from V and 8 bases from J, the junction kept 11 bases outside the gene matches. CDR3 length: 14 residues. Germline assignment: CDR1 SEHNR and CDR2 FQNEAQ (reference sequence). In DNA form, the CDR3 reads TGTGCCAGCAGCCCGAGCGGTCAGGGGGCGAAGCAGTACTTC. Amino acid sequence: CASSPSGQGAKQYF.

The gene calls are TRBV30 and TRBJ2-3; TRBD2 agrees at 14 bases. Losses at the gene ends were 2 bases for V and 4 bases for J; bases not matched to a gene: 14. CDR1 and CDR2 (germline): GTSNPN, SVGIG (reference sequence). The CDR3 length is 19 residues. The CDR3 DNA reads TGTGCCTGGAGTCCTCCCCCCGGGACTAGCGGGAGTTGGTCAGATACGCAGTATTTT. Translating it yields CAWSPPPGTSGSWSDTQYF.

The chain employs TRBV18 and TRBJ2-7, with 8 positions matching TRBD2. The CDR3 sequence is 12 residues long. With V trimmed by 6 bases and J by 7 bases, 5 bases remained unmatched. CDR1 and CDR2 from the germline V gene are KGHSH and LQKENI. CDR3 coding DNA: TGTGCCAGCTCCCCAGGACTAGCTGAGCAGTACTTC. The encoded protein is CASSPGLAEQYF.

This clone was found a few times. The J gene is TRBJ1-6, the V gene TRBV6-5, with 10 bases that match TRBD1. The CDR3 extends over 15 amino acids. CDR1 is MNHEY, CDR2 SVGAGI, per germline. The V and J ends lost 5 bases and 10 bases, in that order; junction bases with no gene match: 8. For the CDR3, the DNA is TGTGCCAGCAGTCGGGGGGGACAGGGGCTGTCACCCCTCCACTTT. Protein: CASSRGGQGLSPLHF.

The V gene is TRBV19, the J gene TRBJ2-5; 11 bases agree with TRBD2. J was trimmed by 7 bases and V by 3 bases; bases with no gene match: 13. Germline V gene lookup returns CDR1 LNHDA and CDR2 SQIVND (reference sequence). The CDR3 has 17 residues. CDR3 DNA: TGTGCCAGTAGTATGTCAGCACTAGCGGGAGCTTGGGGGACCCAGTACTTC. It codes for CASSMSALAGAWGTQYF.

This rearrangement joins TRBV7-8 to TRBJ1-6, with unresolved D. This CDR3 has 13 residues. The germline gives CDR1 SGHVS, CDR2 FQNEAQ. Trimming shortened V by 2 bases and J by 9 bases, and 8 bases separated the two germline ends. The CDR3 is CASSLPGSSPLHF. The CDR3 DNA is TGTGCCAGCAGCTTACCCGGGAGTTCACCCCTCCACTTT.

The V call is TRBV5-1, the J call TRBJ2-7; 8 bases align to TRBD1. CDR3 length: 14 amino acids. Germline V lookup: CDR1 SGHRS, CDR2 YFSETQ. V lost 0 bases, J lost 1 base, and 0 bases stayed unmatched. The CDR3 DNA sequence: TGCGCCAGCAGCTTGGGACAGGGGTCCTACGAGCAGTACTTC. It is translated as CASSLGQGSYEQYF. Looking up the rest from reference TRBV5-1 and TRBJ2-7 gives the full variable domain: KAGVTQTPRYLIKTRGQQVTLSCSPISGHRSVSWYQQTPGQGLQFLFEYFSETQRNKGNFPGRFSGRQFSNSRSEMNVSTLELGDSALYLCASSLGQGSYEQYFGPGTRLTVT.

This sequence joins TRBV7-3 and TRBJ2-1, with 14 bases lining up with TRBD2. The germline CDR1 and CDR2 sequences are SGHTA and FQGTGA. This CDR3 has 15 residues. Trimming cost V 4 bases and J 12 bases; bases outside gene matches: 8. The CDR3 DNA sequence: TGTGCCAGCAGCTCCGGGACTAGCGGGGGTCGGGGGCAGTTCTTC. It is translated as CASSSGTSGGRGQFF. The variable domain in full, with the rest retrieved from reference TRBV7-3 and TRBJ2-1, is GAGVSQTPSNKVTEKGKYVELRCDPISGHTALYWYRQSLGQGPEFLIYFQGTGAADDSGLPNDRFFAVRPEGSVSTLKIQRTERGDSAVYLCASSSGTSGGRGQFFGPGTRLTVL.

This clone was observed a single time. The chain carries TRBV19 and TRBJ2-7; no clear D. The CDR3 has 14 residues. Trimming removed 3 bases from V and 2 bases from J, with 11 bases in between. Germline CDR1 LNHDA, CDR2 SQIVND (reference sequence). In DNA, the CDR3 is TGTGCCAGTAGTATGCAGGTCTATACCTACGAGCAGTACTTC. Its protein is CASSMQVYTYEQYF. The full variable domain, rest sourced from reference TRBV19 and TRBJ2-7, is DGGITQSPKYLFRKEGQNVTLSCEQNLNHDAMYWYRQDPGQGLRLIYYSQIVNDFQKGDIAEGYSVSREKKESFPLTVTSAQKNPTAFYLCASSMQVYTYEQYFGPGTRLTVT.

The V call is TRBV5-1, the J call TRBJ2-3; TRBD2 agrees at 8 bases. Germline V gives CDR1 SGHRS, CDR2 YFSETQ. The CDR3 runs to 17 residues. The ends lost 0 bases at V and 0 bases at J; junction bases unmatched: 6. DNA for the CDR3: TGCGCCAGCAGCTTGGCCGTCGGGAGGGGAAGCACAGATACGCAGTATTTT. Translated, it gives CASSLAVGRGSTDTQYF.

The gene calls are TRBV30 and TRBJ2-1, with unresolved D. Trimming left V 3 bases short and J 3 bases short, with 9 bases between. The CDR3 is 13 residues long. In germline, CDR1 is GTSNPN, CDR2 SVGIG (reference sequence). The CDR3 DNA reads as TGTGCCTGGAGCCGAGGCCTCTACAATGAGCAGTTCTTC. Protein sequence: CAWSRGLYNEQFF. The whole variable domain, remainder taken from reference TRBV30 and TRBJ2-1, is SQTIHQWPATLVQPVGSPLSLECTVEGTSNPNLYWYRQAAGRGLQLLFYSVGIGQISSEVPQNLSASRPQDRQFILSSKKLLLSDSGFYLCAWSRGLYNEQFFGPGTRLTVL.

This clone was detected only once. The chain combines TRBV18 with TRBJ2-5, with 10 bases identical to TRBD2. Losses at the gene ends were 5 bases for V and 5 bases for J; bases not matched to a gene: 8. The CDR3 totals 15 residues. Germline values: CDR1 KGHSH, CDR2 LQKENI. This CDR3 is CASSYGTSVRETQYF. The CDR3 DNA is TGTGCCAGCTCATACGGGACTAGCGTTCGGGAGACCCAGTACTTC. Full variable domain (missing parts from reference TRBV18 and TRBJ2-5): NAGVMQNPRHLVRRRGQEARLRCSPMKGHSHVYWYRQLPEEGLKFMVYLQKENIIDESGMPKERFSAEFPKEGPSILRIQQVVRGDSAAYFCASSYGTSVRETQYFGPGTRLLVL.